These 18 T cell receptor beta chains came from one sample sequenced in a study of cytomegalovirus exposure and HLA in healthy donors. 60 Vbeta and 13 Jbeta primers were used in PCR. Data came from immunoSEQ multiplex PCR; TCRdb stores just in-frame clones and leaves some out. The repertoire includes about 170,000 clones, around 73% of them detected once, and approximately 5.4% sits in the top ten. Sequenced: PBMCs. The receptors stem from a young woman in good health and CMV-seropositive.

The rearrangement joins TRBV5-1 to TRBJ1-5; D gene uncertain. The CDR3 covers 13 residues. Trimming removed 0 bases from V and 5 bases from J, with 6 bases in between. Germline V CDR1 and CDR2: SGHRS, YFSETQ. The chain's CDR3 is CASSLDNDQPQHF. The DNA of the CDR3 is TGCGCCAGCAGCTTGGACAATGATCAGCCCCAGCATTTT.

The CDR3 here is CASSLDEDEQFF. CDR3 coding DNA: TGTGCCAGCAGCTTAGATGAGGATGAGCAGTTCTTC. The chain carries TRBV11-2 and TRBJ2-1, with D uncertain. V was cut by 0 bases and J by 8 bases, with 5 bases left in between. CDR1 and CDR2 (germline): SGHAT, FQNNGV. The CDR3 sequence is 12 residues long.

The V and J genes are TRBV2 and TRBJ1-6; maybe TRBD1 (5 bases). V was clipped by 0 bases and J by 11 bases, with 8 bases between them. CDR1 is SNHLY, CDR2 FYNNEI, per germline. CDR3 length: 13 residues. The CDR3 coding sequence is TGTGCCAGCAGTGAAGCCCGACAGACACCCCTCCACTTT. It specifies CASSEARQTPLHF. Supplemented by reference TRBV2 and TRBJ1-6, the full variable domain reads EPEVTQTPSHQVTQMGQEVILRCVPISNHLYFYWYRQILGQKVEFLVSFYNNEISEKSEIFDDQFSVERPDGSNFTLKIRSTKLEDSAMYFCASSEARQTPLHFGNGTRLTVT.

The chain employs TRBV6-1 and TRBJ1-1; D unresolved. V dropped 5 bases and J dropped 11 bases, with 21 bases sitting between them. Germline lookup yields CDR1 MNHNS and CDR2 SASEGT. This CDR3 region has 14 residues. The CDR3 reads CASSSLSPTSGAFF. The CDR3 nucleotides read TGTGCCAGCAGTTCCCTATCCCCCACATCCGGGGCTTTCTTT.

V usage is TRBV19 and J usage is TRBJ2-2; tentatively, D is TRBD2 (5 bases). Per germline, CDR1 LNHDA and CDR2 SQIVND (reference sequence). CDR3 size: 17 residues. V was pared by 1 base and J by 1 base, with 13 bases between. As DNA, the CDR3 is TGTGCCAGTAGTATAGTGAGTAGGGCGGGGAACACCGGGGAGCTGTTTTTT. This sequence encodes CASSIVSRAGNTGELFF.

Written as DNA, the CDR3 is TGTGCCAGCAGCGGGACAGGGGACTATGGCTACACCTTC. It specifies CASSGTGDYGYTF. The chain combines TRBV5-4 with TRBJ1-2, with 10 bases fitting TRBD1. Germline V gene lookup returns CDR1 SGHNT and CDR2 YYREEE (reference sequence). The CDR3 runs to 13 residues. With 4 bases clipped from V and 3 bases from J, the junction kept 0 bases outside the gene matches.

This clone was counted a few times. The V and J genes are TRBV28 and TRBJ1-1; D unclear. Looked up from germline, CDR1 is MDHEN and CDR2 is SYDVKM. V lost 8 bases to trimming and J lost 7 bases, with 17 bases between them. This CDR3 has 13 amino acids. In DNA form, the CDR3 reads TGTGCCAGCGCCCCTGGGCCACCCCTTGAAGCTTTCTTT. It specifies CASAPGPPLEAFF.

This clone showed up just a few times. This chain connects TRBV7-2 to TRBJ1-2, with D maybe TRBD1 (5 bases). The CDR3 loop spans 17 amino acids. CDR1 is SGHTA and CDR2 is FQGNSA in the germline V gene. The ends were cut back, 2 bases at V and 0 bases at J, with 16 bases in the middle. CDR3 nucleotide sequence: TGTGCCAGCAGCTTACAGGGACTAAGGGGATCTAACTATGGCTACACCTTC. It yields the protein CASSLQGLRGSNYGYTF.

This clone was counted between two and nine times. The chain uses TRBV30 and TRBJ1-1, with unresolved D. CDR3 length equals 13 residues. Germline loops: CDR1 GTSNPN, CDR2 SVGIG (reference sequence). Deletions cut 4 bases from V and 1 base from J, with 10 bases between. CDR3 residues: CAWNGQKNTEAFF. CDR3 DNA sequence: TGTGCCTGGAATGGGCAGAAGAACACTGAAGCTTTCTTT.

J is TRBJ1-1 and V is TRBV4-1; maybe TRBD1 (5 bases). Germline V gene lookup returns CDR1 MGHRA and CDR2 YSYEKL. The CDR3 runs to 15 residues. With 5 bases removed from V and 0 bases from J, the gap between germline ends came to 13 bases. CDR3 nucleotides: TGCGCCAGCAGCTTCAGGACAACCATGAACACTGAAGCTTTCTTT. Its protein product is CASSFRTTMNTEAFF.

The gene calls are TRBV7-8 and TRBJ2-3; 11 bases line up with TRBD1. Germline values: CDR1 SGHVS, CDR2 FQNEAQ. V was clipped by 5 bases and J by 12 bases; unmatched bases: 10. This CDR3 spans 14 amino acids. The CDR3 DNA follows: TGTGCCAGCAGCAAAACGGAGGGACAGGGGGTTCAGTATTTT. Translation: CASSKTEGQGVQYF.

This rearrangement joins TRBV10-2 to TRBJ1-1; maybe TRBD1 (6 bases). With 4 bases removed from V and 4 bases from J, the gap between germline ends came to 7 bases. The CDR3 loop spans 12 amino acids. Germline V gene sequence: CDR1 WSHSY, CDR2 SAAADI. CDR3 in amino acids: CASSVGGTEAFF. The CDR3 DNA follows: TGCGCCAGCAGTGTAGGGGGCACTGAAGCTTTCTTT.

This chain uses TRBV7-8 with TRBJ2-7, with 12 bases that match TRBD1. Germline CDR1 and CDR2: SGHVS and FQNEAQ. The CDR3 is 15 amino acids. With 9 bases clipped from V and 6 bases from J, the junction kept 12 bases outside the gene matches. The DNA of the CDR3 is TGTGCCAGTTTGGGACAGGGGGCCAATCGAGGCGAGCAGTACTTC. It encodes CASLGQGANRGEQYF.

The chain carries TRBV7-8 and TRBJ2-3; 14 nucleotides align to TRBD2. Germline V gene sequence: CDR1 SGHVS, CDR2 FQNEAQ. J gave up 7 bases and V 5 bases, and 11 bases lay outside the gene matches. CDR3 length: 17 amino acids. CDR3 sequence (DNA): TGTGCCAGCAGCCCCCGTGAGACTAGCGGGGGGGCGAATACGCAGTATTTT. Protein sequence: CASSPRETSGGANTQYF. The variable domain in full, with the rest retrieved from reference TRBV7-8 and TRBJ2-3, is GAGVSQSPRYKVAKRGQDVALRCDPISGHVSLFWYQQALGQGPEFLTYFQNEAQLDKSGLPSDRFFAERPEGSVSTLKIQRTQQEDSAVYLCASSPRETSGGANTQYFGPGTRLTVL.

This chain links TRBV28 with TRBJ1-4; D not certain. Between the trimmed V and J ends, which lost 5 bases and 3 bases, there was a span of 10 bases. Germline values: CDR1 MDHEN, CDR2 SYDVKM. The CDR3 totals 14 residues. The CDR3 bases are TGTGCCAGCAGTCTCAGTGGAGCTAATGAAAAACTGTTTTTT. It encodes CASSLSGANEKLFF.

CDR3 region: CASSPTSGSHNEQFF. CDR3 sequence (DNA): TGTGCCAGCAGCCCGACTAGCGGGAGCCACAATGAGCAGTTCTTC. The rearrangement joins TRBV6-4 to TRBJ2-1; 12 nucleotides agree with TRBD2. Losses at the gene ends were 6 bases for V and 5 bases for J; bases not matched to a gene: 5. This CDR3 has 15 amino acids. The germline CDR1 and CDR2 sequences are MRHNA and SNTAGT.

This clone was detected only once. V usage is TRBV6-6 and J usage is TRBJ2-1, with 13 bases fitting TRBD2. This CDR3 is 15 amino acids long. V gave up 6 bases and J gave up 8 bases; unmatched junction bases: 7. Germline CDR1 reads MNHNY; CDR2 reads SVGAGI (reference sequence). This CDR3 reads CASRPGLAGRYEQFF. The CDR3 coding sequence is TGTGCCAGCAGACCGGGACTAGCGGGGCGCTATGAGCAGTTCTTC.

This clone is a singleton in its sample. In the same sample, other DNA sequences code for this CDR3. The V gene is TRBV5-1, the J gene TRBJ1-2; 10 nucleotides align to TRBD1. The V and J ends lost 3 bases and 3 bases, in that order; junction bases with no gene match: 2. CDR1 and CDR2 (germline): SGHRS, YFSETQ. CDR3 length equals 14 residues. The CDR3 region has the DNA TGCGCCAGCAGCTCAGGACAGGGGGACTATGGCTACACCTTC. Its protein product is CASSSGQGDYGYTF. The entire variable domain, with the rest obtained from reference TRBV5-1 and TRBJ1-2, is as follows: KAGVTQTPRYLIKTRGQQVTLSCSPISGHRSVSWYQQTPGQGLQFLFEYFSETQRNKGNFPGRFSGRQFSNSRSEMNVSTLELGDSALYLCASSSGQGDYGYTFGSGTRLTVV.